This T cell receptor (beta chain) derives from a study of OX40 agonist ivuxolimab in advanced cancers. In the study overall: Three individuals attained partial responses, comprising one hepatocellular carcinoma case and two cutaneous melanoma cases. Study results and caveats: Expanded clones were, on average, more numerous in CD8+ T cells than in CD4+.

In regard to this clone: The antigen remains undetermined.

Assay used: immunoSEQ multiplex PCR; TCRdb lists only in-frame clones, some missing. In the table there are tens of thousands of clones, around 91% of which are singletons. Germline loops: CDR1 SGDLS, CDR2 YYNGEE. The CDR3 covers 15 residues. With 1 base clipped from V and 4 bases from J, the junction kept 4 bases outside the gene matches. It was autoimmune disease history or systemic immunosuppression that excluded patients. Sampled blood was obtained at baseline, cycle 4 day 1, and cycle 7 day 1. The chain employs TRBV9 and TRBJ2-3; 9 positions match TRBD1. This specimen was CD4+ or CD8+ T cells sorted from blood, taken in a trial of the OX40 agonist ivuxolimab. The clonotype originates from an adult with an advanced solid tumor such as melanoma, head and neck, liver or kidney cancer. CDR3 in DNA: TGTGCCAGCAGCGTAACAGGGGGCCGGGCAGATACGCAGTATTTT. It codes for CASSVTGGRADTQYF.